These 27 T cell receptor beta chains were sequenced from one sample in a study of blood T cells in healthy people across ages. With a J-beta primer mix and a sample-barcoded 5' primer, a second PCR ran about 6 to 11 cycles. TCRdb re-called the 5' RACE reads with MiXCR, one entry per CDR3 protein. Here the sample spans over 1,300,000 distinct CDR3 sequences, approximately 63% being singletons. Sequencing was performed on blood. The receptors come from a young man in good health.

The V and J genes are TRBV5-6 and TRBJ2-5; possibly TRBD2 for D (5 bases). There are 13 residues in the CDR3. CDR1 SGHDT and CDR2 YYEEEE come from the germline V gene. Trimming shortened V by 6 bases and J by 2 bases, and 11 bases separated the two germline ends. The DNA for the CDR3 is TGTGCCAGCACCGACCGGGAACAAGAGACCCAGTACTTC. This codes for CASTDREQETQYF.

This chain links TRBV4-1 with TRBJ2-7, with 12 bases matching TRBD2. CDR1 is MGHRA, CDR2 YSYEKL, per germline. With V trimmed by 3 bases and J by 3 bases, 3 bases remained unmatched. The length of the CDR3 is 15 residues. This CDR3 reads CASSHSTSGGYEQYF. The CDR3 DNA reads TGCGCCAGCAGCCACTCGACTAGCGGGGGCTACGAGCAGTACTTC.

V usage is TRBV27 and J usage is TRBJ1-2; D unresolved. Germline CDR1 MNHEY, CDR2 SMNVEV (reference sequence). The CDR3 runs to 11 residues. Trimming removed 10 bases at V and 2 bases at J, with 8 bases between. This CDR3 is CATRRNYGYTF. CDR3 in DNA: TGTGCCACCCGGAGGAACTATGGCTACACCTTC.

This clonotype was observed a handful of times. This chain links TRBV7-2 with TRBJ2-4; TRBD2 matches at 8 bases. Trimming removed 5 bases from V and 5 bases from J; junction bases left unmatched: 11. The CDR3 length is 16 residues. Germline values: CDR1 SGHTA, CDR2 FQGNSA. The CDR3 DNA follows: TGTGCCAGCAGCCTTTCTGGCGGGGGGCGAGAAAACATTCAGTACTTC. Translated: CASSLSGGGRENIQYF. The full variable domain, in which reference TRBV7-2 and TRBJ2-4 provide the parts outside the CDR3, is GAGVSQSPSNKVTEKGKDVELRCDPISGHTALYWYRQSLGQGLEFLIYFQGNSAPDKSGLPSDRFSAERTGGSVSTLTIQRTQQEDSAVYLCASSLSGGGRENIQYFGAGTRLSVL.

The table lists this clonotype with a few counts. V gene TRBV27 combines with J gene TRBJ1-4; possibly TRBD1 for D (5 bases). CDR1 MNHEY and CDR2 SMNVEV come from the germline V gene (reference sequence). Trimming shortened V by 5 bases and J by 6 bases, and 22 bases separated the two germline ends. The CDR3 is made up of 17 amino acids. The DNA of the CDR3 is TGTGCCAGCAGTCCCCGGGACTGGGCTACCGCTTATGAAAAACTGTTTTTT. Translation: CASSPRDWATAYEKLFF.

The chain combines TRBV29-1 with TRBJ2-7; unclear D gene. CDR3 length: 11 residues. V shed 6 bases and J shed 4 bases, with 10 bases lying between them. Germline-derived CDR1 and CDR2 are SQVTM and ANQGSEA. The CDR3 DNA is TGCAGCGTCGTGATTTCATACGAGCAGTACTTC. Translated: CSVVISYEQYF.

The V gene is TRBV10-3, the J gene TRBJ2-3, with TRBD2 identical over 8 bases. The length of the CDR3 is 16 residues. Looked up from germline, CDR1 is ENHRY and CDR2 is SYGVKD. With V trimmed by 3 bases and J by 7 bases, 12 bases remained unmatched. This chain's CDR3 is CAISDITSGGLYTQYF. The CDR3 region has the DNA TGTGCCATCAGTGATATAACAAGCGGGGGTTTATATACGCAGTATTTT.

This clonotype was observed a handful of times. The chain has TRBV5-1 and TRBJ2-3; D not certain. Trimming took off 7 bases at V and 4 bases at J, with 10 bases between the two ends. The CDR3 covers 12 residues. Germline V CDR1 and CDR2: SGHRS, YFSETQ. This CDR3 reads CASCPYADTQYF. CDR3 sequence (DNA): TGCGCCAGCTGCCCCTATGCAGATACGCAGTATTTT. The complete variable domain, with remaining parts taken from reference TRBV5-1 and TRBJ2-3, reads KAGVTQTPRYLIKTRGQQVTLSCSPISGHRSVSWYQQTPGQGLQFLFEYFSETQRNKGNFPGRFSGRQFSNSRSEMNVSTLELGDSALYLCASCPYADTQYFGPGTRLTVL.

This clonotype was counted a single time. The chain has TRBV6-1 and TRBJ2-7; tentative D call: TRBD1 (6 bases). Per germline, CDR1 MNHNS and CDR2 SASEGT. Trimming cost V 4 bases and J 6 bases, with 13 bases left between them. This CDR3 has 13 amino acids. The CDR3 DNA sequence: TGTGCCAGCAGTGCCACAGGGTATGGCGAGCAGTACTTC. Residues: CASSATGYGEQYF.

A remark on this clonotype: Because the CDR3 is missing its conserved closing phenylalanine or tryptophan, this is likely a read error. The rearrangement uses TRBV29-1 and TRBJ1-2; D gene ambiguous. Per the germline V gene, CDR1 is SQVTM and CDR2 is ANQGSEA. V was pared by 7 bases and J by 8 bases, with 14 bases between. This CDR3 has 11 residues. The CDR3 bases are TGCAGCGCCGAGGAGGGCTACGGCTACACCTCC. Its protein is CSAEEGYGYTS.

On this clonotype itself: An end of the junction differs from the germline gene, which may be a read error. This chain connects TRBV20-1 to TRBJ2-7; possibly TRBD1 for D (6 bases). From germline, CDR1 is DFQATT and CDR2 SNEGSKA (reference sequence). This CDR3 has 14 amino acids. CDR3 protein: CSARGPTGSHEQYF. In nucleotides, the CDR3 is TGCAGTGCTAGGGGCCCGACAGGCTCCCACGAGCAGTACTTC.

V usage is TRBV15 and J usage is TRBJ2-1; 10 bases agree with TRBD1. Matching the DNA end better, TRBJ2-7 makes the J call doubtful. Looked up from germline, CDR1 is LNHNV and CDR2 is YYDKDF (reference sequence). This CDR3 spans 16 amino acids. The CDR3 DNA is TGTGCCACCAGCACCTCAGACAGGGGGCTCTACAATGAGCAGTACTTC. This translates into CATSTSDRGLYNEQYF.

The rearrangement uses TRBV7-6 and TRBJ2-3, with D possibly TRBD2 on 6 matching bases. CDR3 length equals 12 residues. The V and J ends lost 4 bases and 7 bases respectively, with 9 bases between them. Per the germline V gene, CDR1 is SGHVS and CDR2 is FNYEAQ. The DNA for the CDR3 is TGTGCCAGCAGCTCTAGCGACAATACGCAGTATTTT. Its protein is CASSSSDNTQYF.

The rearrangement joins TRBV5-1 to TRBJ2-1; D may be TRBD2 (7 bases). V was clipped by 2 bases and J by 2 bases, with 14 bases between them. The CDR3 has 16 residues. The germline V gene has CDR1 SGHRS and CDR2 YFSETQ. The CDR3 DNA is TGCGCCAGCAGCTTATCTCGGGGGGCCGCCTACAATGAGCAGTTCTTC. Encoded protein: CASSLSRGAAYNEQFF.

The chain recombines TRBV6-2 or TRBV6-3 with TRBJ2-1; the D is unclear. Germline CDR1 and CDR2: MNHEY and SVGEGT. The CDR3 spans 12 residues. V was cut by 11 bases and J by 8 bases, with 16 bases left in between. This CDR3 is CAGNEASDEQFF. The CDR3 DNA is TGTGCCGGCAATGAGGCATCGGATGAGCAGTTCTTC.

V is TRBV29-1 and J is TRBJ1-3; D call uncertain. The germline V gene has CDR1 SQVTM and CDR2 ANQGSEA. The CDR3 loop spans 15 amino acids. Trimming cost V 0 bases and J 0 bases, with 9 bases left between them. CDR3: CSVEDNRFSGNTIYF. For the CDR3, the DNA is TGCAGCGTTGAAGATAATAGGTTCTCTGGAAACACCATATATTTT.

The genes are TRBV9 and TRBJ2-1, with 7 bases that match TRBD1. Trimming at V came to 3 bases and at J to 8 bases, leaving 5 bases not matched to a gene. The CDR3 length is 13 residues. The germline V gene encodes CDR1 SGDLS and CDR2 YYNGEE. DNA for the CDR3: TGTGCCAGCAGCGCCAGACAGGGCGATGAGCAGTTCTTC. Translating it yields CASSARQGDEQFF.

This clonotype was seen more than once but under ten times. This chain joins TRBV5-1 and TRBJ2-1; D is possibly TRBD2 (6 bases). The CDR3 runs to 15 residues. Between the trimmed V and J ends, which lost 4 bases and 2 bases, there was a span of 13 bases. Germline V gene sequence: CDR1 SGHRS, CDR2 YFSETQ. CDR3: CASSKRTGAYNEQFF. As DNA, the CDR3 is TGCGCCAGCAGCAAACGCACGGGGGCCTACAATGAGCAGTTCTTC.

The chain recombines TRBV6-1 with TRBJ1-6, with no clear D. CDR1 is MNHNS and CDR2 is SASEGT in the germline V gene. The CDR3 covers 15 residues. Trimming took 2 bases from V and 5 from J, leaving 10 bases between them. CDR3 DNA sequence: TGTGCCAGCAGTGAAACAGTGGGAGATAATTCACCCCTCCACTTT. It specifies CASSETVGDNSPLHF.

The V and J genes are TRBV6-2 or TRBV6-3 and TRBJ2-1; D uncertain. CDR1 MNHEY and CDR2 SVGEGT come from the germline V gene. The CDR3 totals 17 residues. Trimming cost V 2 bases and J 0 bases, with 14 bases left between them. The CDR3 DNA sequence: TGTGCCAGCAGTTACGCAACTTGGGAAGACTCCTACAATGAGCAGTTCTTC. As protein: CASSYATWEDSYNEQFF.

The J gene is TRBJ1-5, the V gene TRBV19; no reliable D call. In germline, CDR1 is LNHDA, CDR2 SQIVND (reference sequence). This CDR3 has 15 amino acids. Trimming pared 3 bases from V and 0 bases from J, leaving 9 bases between. The CDR3 sequence: CASSIDGYSNQPQHF. CDR3 sequence (DNA): TGTGCCAGTAGTATCGACGGGTATAGCAATCAGCCCCAGCATTTT.

The gene calls are TRBV29-1 and TRBJ1-1; D perhaps matches TRBD1 (6 bases). CDR3 length equals 14 residues. Looked up from germline, CDR1 is SQVTM and CDR2 is ANQGSEA. V shed 2 bases and J shed 0 bases, with 10 bases lying between them. The DNA for the CDR3 is TGCAGCGTTGAACACAGGGAGATGAACACTGAAGCTTTCTTT. Residues: CSVEHREMNTEAFF.

The CDR3 DNA follows: TGTGCCAGCAGTTTATCGATTGGTTTTACTGAAGCTTTCTTT. Protein sequence: CASSLSIGFTEAFF. The chain combines TRBV27 with TRBJ1-1; no reliable D call. The CDR3 is 14 amino acids. The V and J ends lost 0 bases and 5 bases respectively, with 10 bases between them. Germline V gene lookup returns CDR1 MNHEY and CDR2 SMNVEV (reference sequence).

This chain connects TRBV6-2 or TRBV6-3 to TRBJ2-5; no firm D call. The V gene's germline CDR1 is MNHEY and CDR2 SVGEGT. CDR3 length: 11 amino acids. V was clipped by 8 bases and J by 4 bases, with 8 bases between them. CDR3 residues: CASGRRETQYF. The DNA of the CDR3 is TGTGCCAGCGGGCGCCGAGAGACCCAGTACTTC.

This clonotype was seen a few times. The rearrangement links TRBV28 to TRBJ2-4; D remains ambiguous. The J call is uncertain, as TRBJ2-7 better fits the DNA end. The CDR3 covers 14 residues. From germline, CDR1 is MDHEN and CDR2 SYDVKM. The chain's CDR3 is CASSPQSPPYEQYF. CDR3 coding DNA: TGTGCCAGCAGTCCCCAGTCCCCACCCTACGAGCAGTACTTC.

This clonotype was counted a few times. V gene TRBV7-9 combines with J gene TRBJ2-5; no clear D gene. There are 14 residues in the CDR3. The V and J ends lost 7 bases and 2 bases respectively, with 14 bases between them. Germline V gene lookup returns CDR1 SEHNR and CDR2 FQNEAQ (reference sequence). The CDR3: CASTQLVEQETQYF. In DNA form, the CDR3 reads TGTGCCAGCACCCAACTGGTAGAGCAAGAGACCCAGTACTTC.

The rearrangement uses TRBV3-1 and TRBJ1-2; D unresolved. With 4 bases removed from V and 5 bases from J, the gap between germline ends came to 17 bases. In germline, CDR1 is LGHDT, CDR2 YNNKEL (reference sequence). The CDR3 runs 15 residues. The CDR3 loop reads CASSPPTLGCYGYTF. In nucleotides, the CDR3 is TGTGCCAGCAGCCCCCCAACGCTGGGCTGTTATGGCTACACCTTC.